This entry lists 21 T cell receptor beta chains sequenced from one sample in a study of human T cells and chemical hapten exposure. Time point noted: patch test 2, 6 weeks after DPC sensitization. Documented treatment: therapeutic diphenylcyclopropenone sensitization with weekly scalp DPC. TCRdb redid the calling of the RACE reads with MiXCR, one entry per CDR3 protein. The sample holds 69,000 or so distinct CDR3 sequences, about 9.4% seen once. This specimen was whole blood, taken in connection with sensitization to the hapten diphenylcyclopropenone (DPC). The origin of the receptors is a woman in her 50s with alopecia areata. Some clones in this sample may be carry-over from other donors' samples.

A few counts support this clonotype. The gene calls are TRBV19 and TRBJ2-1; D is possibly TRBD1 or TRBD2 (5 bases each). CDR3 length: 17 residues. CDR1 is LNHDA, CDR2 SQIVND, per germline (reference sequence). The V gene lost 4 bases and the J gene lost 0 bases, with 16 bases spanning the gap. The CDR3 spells CASSRGSEISSYNEQFF. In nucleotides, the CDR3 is TGTGCCAGTAGTAGGGGGAGCGAGATAAGCTCCTACAATGAGCAGTTCTTC.

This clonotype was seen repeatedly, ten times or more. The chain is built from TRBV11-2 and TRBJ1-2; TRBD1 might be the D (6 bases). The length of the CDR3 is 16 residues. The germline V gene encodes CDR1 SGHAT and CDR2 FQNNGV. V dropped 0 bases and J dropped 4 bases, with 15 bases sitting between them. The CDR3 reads CASSLDAGARTYGYTF. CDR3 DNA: TGTGCCAGCAGCTTAGATGCAGGGGCGCGCACCTATGGCTACACCTTC.

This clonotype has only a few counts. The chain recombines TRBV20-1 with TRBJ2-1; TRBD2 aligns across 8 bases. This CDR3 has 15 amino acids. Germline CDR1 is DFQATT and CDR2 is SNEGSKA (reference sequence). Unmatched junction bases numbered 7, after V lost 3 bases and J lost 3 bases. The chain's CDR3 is CSASFITSGYNEQFF. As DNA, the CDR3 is TGCAGTGCTAGTTTTATAACTAGCGGCTACAATGAGCAGTTCTTC.

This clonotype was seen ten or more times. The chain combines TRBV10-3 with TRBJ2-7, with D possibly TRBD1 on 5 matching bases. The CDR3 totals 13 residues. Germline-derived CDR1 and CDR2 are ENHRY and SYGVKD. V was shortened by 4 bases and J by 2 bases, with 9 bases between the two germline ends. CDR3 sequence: CAISGQGPYEQYF. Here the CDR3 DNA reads TGTGCCATCAGTGGGCAGGGTCCCTACGAGCAGTACTTC.

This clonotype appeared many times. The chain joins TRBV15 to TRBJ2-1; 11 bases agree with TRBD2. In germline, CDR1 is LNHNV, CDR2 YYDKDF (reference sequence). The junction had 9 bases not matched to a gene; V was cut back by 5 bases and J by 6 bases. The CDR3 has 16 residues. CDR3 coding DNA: TGTGCCACCAGCTATGCTAGGACTAGCGGGTTCAATGAGCAGTTCTTC. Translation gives CATSYARTSGFNEQFF.

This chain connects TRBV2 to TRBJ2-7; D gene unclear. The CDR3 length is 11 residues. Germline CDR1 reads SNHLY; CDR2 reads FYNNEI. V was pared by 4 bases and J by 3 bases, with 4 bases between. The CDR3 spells CASSASYEQYF. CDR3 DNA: TGTGCCAGCAGTGCAAGCTACGAGCAGTACTTC.

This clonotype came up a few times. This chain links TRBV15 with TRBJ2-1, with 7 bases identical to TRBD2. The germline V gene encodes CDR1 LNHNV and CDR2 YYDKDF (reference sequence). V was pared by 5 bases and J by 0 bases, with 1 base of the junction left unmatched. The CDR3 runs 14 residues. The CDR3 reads CATSSSGSYNEQFF. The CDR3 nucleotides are TGTGCCACCAGCTCTAGCGGCTCCTACAATGAGCAGTTCTTC.

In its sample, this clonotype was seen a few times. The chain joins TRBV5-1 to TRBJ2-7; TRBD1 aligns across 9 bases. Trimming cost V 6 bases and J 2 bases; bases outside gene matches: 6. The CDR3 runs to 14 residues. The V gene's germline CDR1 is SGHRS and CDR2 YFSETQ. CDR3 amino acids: CASNPDRGTYEQYF. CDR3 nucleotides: TGCGCCAGCAACCCGGACAGGGGAACCTACGAGCAGTACTTC.

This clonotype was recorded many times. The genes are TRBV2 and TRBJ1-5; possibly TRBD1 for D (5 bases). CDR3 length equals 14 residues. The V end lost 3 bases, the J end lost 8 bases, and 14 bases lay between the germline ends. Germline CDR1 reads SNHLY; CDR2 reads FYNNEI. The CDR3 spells CASSEIRVVEPQHF. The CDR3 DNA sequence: TGTGCCAGCAGTGAGATCAGGGTAGTGGAGCCCCAGCATTTT.

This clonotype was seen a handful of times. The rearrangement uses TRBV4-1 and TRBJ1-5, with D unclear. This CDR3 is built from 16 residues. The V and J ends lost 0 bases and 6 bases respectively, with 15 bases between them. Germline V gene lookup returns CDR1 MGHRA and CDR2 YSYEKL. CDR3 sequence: CASSQDVTGLGQPQHF. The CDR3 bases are TGCGCCAGCAGCCAAGATGTAACCGGGTTGGGTCAGCCCCAGCATTTT.

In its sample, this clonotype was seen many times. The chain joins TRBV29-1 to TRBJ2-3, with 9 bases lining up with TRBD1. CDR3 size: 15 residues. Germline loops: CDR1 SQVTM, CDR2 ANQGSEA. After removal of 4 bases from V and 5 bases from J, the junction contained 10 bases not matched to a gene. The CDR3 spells CSVALQGAMRDTQYF. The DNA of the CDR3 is TGCAGCGTTGCACTACAGGGGGCGATGAGAGATACGCAGTATTTT.

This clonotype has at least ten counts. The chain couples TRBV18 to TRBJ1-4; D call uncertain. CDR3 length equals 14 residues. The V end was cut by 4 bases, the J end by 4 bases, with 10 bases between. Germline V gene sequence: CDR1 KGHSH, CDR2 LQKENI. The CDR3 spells CASSRRQDNEKLFF. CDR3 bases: TGTGCCAGCTCACGACGGCAAGATAATGAAAAACTGTTTTTT.

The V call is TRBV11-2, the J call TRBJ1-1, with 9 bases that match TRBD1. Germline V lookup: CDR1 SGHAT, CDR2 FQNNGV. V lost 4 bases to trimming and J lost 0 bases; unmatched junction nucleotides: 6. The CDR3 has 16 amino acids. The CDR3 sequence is CASSWRQGGLNTEAFF. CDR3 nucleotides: TGTGCCAGCAGCTGGAGACAGGGGGGCTTGAACACTGAAGCTTTCTTT.

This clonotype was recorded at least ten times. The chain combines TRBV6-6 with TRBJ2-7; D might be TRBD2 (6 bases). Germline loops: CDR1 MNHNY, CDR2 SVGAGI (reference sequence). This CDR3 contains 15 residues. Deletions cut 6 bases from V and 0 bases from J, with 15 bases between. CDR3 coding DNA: TGTGCCAGCAGCCGCGCTCGGGGGAGCTCCTACGAGCAGTACTTC. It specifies CASSRARGSSYEQYF.

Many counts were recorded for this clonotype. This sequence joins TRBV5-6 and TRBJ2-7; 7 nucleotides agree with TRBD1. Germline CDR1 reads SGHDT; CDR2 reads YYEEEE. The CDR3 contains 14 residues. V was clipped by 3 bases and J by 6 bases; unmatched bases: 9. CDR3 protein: CASSYLTGSPEQYF. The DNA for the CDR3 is TGTGCCAGCAGCTACCTGACAGGGTCTCCCGAGCAGTACTTC.

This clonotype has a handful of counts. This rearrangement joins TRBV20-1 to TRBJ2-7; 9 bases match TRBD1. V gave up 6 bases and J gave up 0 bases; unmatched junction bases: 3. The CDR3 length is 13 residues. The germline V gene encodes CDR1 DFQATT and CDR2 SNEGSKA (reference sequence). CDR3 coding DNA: TGCAGTGCAGCGACAGGGGGCTCCTACGAGCAGTACTTC. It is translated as CSAATGGSYEQYF.

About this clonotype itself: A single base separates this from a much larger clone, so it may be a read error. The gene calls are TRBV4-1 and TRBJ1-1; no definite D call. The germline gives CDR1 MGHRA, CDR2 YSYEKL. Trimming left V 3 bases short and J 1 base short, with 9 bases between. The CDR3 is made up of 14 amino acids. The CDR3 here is CASSHNRTNTEAFF. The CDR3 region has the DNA TGCGCCAGCAGCCACAACAGAACGAACACTGAAGCTTTCTTT.

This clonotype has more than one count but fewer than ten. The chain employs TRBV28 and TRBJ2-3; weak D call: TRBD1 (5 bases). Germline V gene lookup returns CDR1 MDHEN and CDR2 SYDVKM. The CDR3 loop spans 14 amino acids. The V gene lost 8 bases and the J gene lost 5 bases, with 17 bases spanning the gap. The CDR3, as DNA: TGTGCCAGCCAAAGGGCAGGGATAGGAGATACGCAGTATTTT. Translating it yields CASQRAGIGDTQYF.

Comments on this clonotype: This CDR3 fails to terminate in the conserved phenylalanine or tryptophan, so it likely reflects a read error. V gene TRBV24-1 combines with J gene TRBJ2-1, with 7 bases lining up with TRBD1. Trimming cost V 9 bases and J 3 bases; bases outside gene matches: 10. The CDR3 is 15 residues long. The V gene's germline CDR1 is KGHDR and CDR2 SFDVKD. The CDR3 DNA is TGTGCCACCCGAAAAGACAGGGCGGGCTACAATGAGCAGTTCTCC. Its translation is CATRKDRAGYNEQFS.

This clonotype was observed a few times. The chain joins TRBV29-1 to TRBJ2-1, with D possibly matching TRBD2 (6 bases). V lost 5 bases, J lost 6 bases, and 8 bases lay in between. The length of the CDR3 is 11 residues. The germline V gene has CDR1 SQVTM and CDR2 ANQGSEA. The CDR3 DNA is TGCAGCGTTCTACTAGCCAATGAGCAGTTCTTC. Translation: CSVLLANEQFF.

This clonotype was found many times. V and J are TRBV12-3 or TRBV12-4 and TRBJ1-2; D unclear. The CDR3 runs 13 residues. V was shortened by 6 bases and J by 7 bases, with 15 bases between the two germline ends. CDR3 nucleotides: TGTGCCAGCAGGTTCGGAGGGTTCGCTGGCTACACCTTC. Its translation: CASRFGGFAGYTF.